This T cell receptor beta chain came from a study of cytomegalovirus exposure and HLA in healthy donors. Whole-study findings and limits: Published work reported that the classifier diagnosed cytomegalovirus status with high specificity and sensitivity.

Profiling relied on immunoSEQ multiplex PCR, and the TCRdb table lists in-frame clones only, not all of them. The sample holds roughly 200,000 clones; 80% to 90% are singletons and the top ten take 1% to 1.5%. Germline V gene lookup returns CDR1 SNHLY and CDR2 FYNNEI. There are 14 residues in the CDR3. Trimming cost V 2 bases and J 4 bases, with 11 bases left between them. The donors formed part of the approximately 120-subject validation cohort, distinct from the roughly 700-subject first cohort. Note on this clone: Its target is unknown.

The chain recombines TRBV2 with TRBJ1-1; D is perhaps TRBD1 (6 bases). This receptor was identified in a young woman in good health and CMV-seronegative. Sequencing input: PBMCs. CDR3 in DNA: TGTGCCAGCAGTGAAAGGGGGGGGTCCACTGAAGCTTTCTTT. This gives the protein CASSERGGSTEAFF.